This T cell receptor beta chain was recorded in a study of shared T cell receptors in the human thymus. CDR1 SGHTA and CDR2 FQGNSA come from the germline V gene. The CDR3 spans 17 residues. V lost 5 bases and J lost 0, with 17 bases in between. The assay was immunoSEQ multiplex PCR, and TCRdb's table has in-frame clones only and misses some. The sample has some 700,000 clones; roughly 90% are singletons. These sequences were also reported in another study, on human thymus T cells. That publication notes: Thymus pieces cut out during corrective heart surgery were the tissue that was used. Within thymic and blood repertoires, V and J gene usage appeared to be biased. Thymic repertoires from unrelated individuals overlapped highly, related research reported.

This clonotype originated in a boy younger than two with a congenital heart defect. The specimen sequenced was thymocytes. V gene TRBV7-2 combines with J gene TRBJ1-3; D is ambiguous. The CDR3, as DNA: TGTGCCAGCAGCCCACCAACGGCAGCGAGCTCTGGAAACACCATATATTTT. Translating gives CASSPPTAASSGNTIYF.